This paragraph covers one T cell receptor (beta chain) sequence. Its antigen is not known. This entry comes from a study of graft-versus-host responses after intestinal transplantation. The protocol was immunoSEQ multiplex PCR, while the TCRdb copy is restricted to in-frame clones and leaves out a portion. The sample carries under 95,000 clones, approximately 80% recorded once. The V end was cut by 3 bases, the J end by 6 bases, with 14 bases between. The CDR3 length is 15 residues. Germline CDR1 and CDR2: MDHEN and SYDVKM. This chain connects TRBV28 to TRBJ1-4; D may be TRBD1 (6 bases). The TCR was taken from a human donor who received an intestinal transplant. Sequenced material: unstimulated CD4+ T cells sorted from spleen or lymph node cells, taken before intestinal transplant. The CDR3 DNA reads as TGTGCCAGCAGTTTGTATGGCGCAGGGGATGAAAAACTGTTTTTT. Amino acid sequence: CASSLYGAGDEKLFF.